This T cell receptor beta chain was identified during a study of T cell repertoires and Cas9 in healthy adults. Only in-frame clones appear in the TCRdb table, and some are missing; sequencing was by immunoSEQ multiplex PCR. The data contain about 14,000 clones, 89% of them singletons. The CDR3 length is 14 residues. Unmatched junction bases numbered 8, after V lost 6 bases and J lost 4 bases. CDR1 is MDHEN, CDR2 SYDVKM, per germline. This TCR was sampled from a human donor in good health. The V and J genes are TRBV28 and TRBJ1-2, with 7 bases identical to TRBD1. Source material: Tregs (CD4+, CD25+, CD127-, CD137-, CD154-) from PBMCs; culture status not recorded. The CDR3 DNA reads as TGTGCCAGCAGAAGAGACAGGGCAGGCTATGGCTACACCTTC. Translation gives CASRRDRAGYGYTF.